This T cell receptor (beta chain) came from a study of OX40 agonist ivuxolimab in advanced cancers. V lost 7 bases and J 2 bases, leaving 15 bases between the germline ends. Germline lookup yields CDR1 MNHEY and CDR2 SMNVEV (reference sequence). The CDR3 is 15 residues long. The data were produced by immunoSEQ multiplex PCR, yet TCRdb's version contains in-frame clones alone and is incomplete. The sample contains about 43,000 clones, about 87% of which appear only once. General study points: Expanded clones were, on average, more numerous among CD8+ T cells than CD4+.

In the case of this clone: Its matching antigen is unknown.

Excluded were patients having autoimmune disease history or systemic immunosuppression. Sequenced material: CD4+ or CD8+ T cells sorted from blood, taken in a trial of the OX40 agonist ivuxolimab. The clonotype originates from an adult with an advanced solid tumor such as melanoma, head and neck, liver or kidney cancer. The V and J genes are TRBV27 and TRBJ2-1; no definite D call. The DNA for the CDR3 is TGTGCCAGCAAGAATTACCAAGGTCCCTACAATGAGCAGTTCTTC. It specifies CASKNYQGPYNEQFF.